Presented here are 4 T cell receptor beta chains from one specimen sequenced in a study of cytomegalovirus exposure and HLA in healthy donors. Both 60 Vbeta primers and 13 Jbeta primers went into the PCR. Generated by immunoSEQ multiplex PCR, the TCRdb table keeps only in-frame clones and is missing some. The sample records 150,000 to 200,000 clones, 60% to 80% being singletons. The sample taken for sequencing was PBMCs. These TCRs come from a man aged 18 to 30 in good health and CMV-seropositive.

This clone was counted between two and nine times. This chain joins TRBV7-6 and TRBJ1-1; D unclear. V lost 8 bases and J lost 4, with 14 bases in between. CDR1 SGHVS and CDR2 FNYEAQ come from the germline V gene. The CDR3 is 13 residues long. The CDR3 sequence is CASGAGGGTEAFF. The CDR3, as DNA: TGTGCCAGCGGCGCGGGAGGAGGCACTGAAGCTTTCTTT.

CDR3 sequence: CASSFSLDGYTF. DNA for the CDR3: TGTGCCAGTAGTTTCAGTCTGGATGGCTACACCTTC. This chain uses TRBV19 with TRBJ1-2; unclear D gene. Germline lookup yields CDR1 LNHDA and CDR2 SQIVND (reference sequence). Trimming took off 5 bases at V and 6 bases at J, with 10 bases between the two ends. This CDR3 spans 12 amino acids. Using reference TRBV19 and TRBJ1-2 for the parts outside the CDR3, the full variable domain is DGGITQSPKYLFRKEGQNVTLSCEQNLNHDAMYWYRQDPGQGLRLIYYSQIVNDFQKGDIAEGYSVSREKKESFPLTVTSAQKNPTAFYLCASSFSLDGYTFGSGTRLTVV.

The chain carries TRBV27 and TRBJ1-2, with D perhaps matching TRBD1 (6 bases). V lost 7 bases and J lost 3, with 18 bases in between. The CDR3 sequence is 15 residues long. CDR1 and CDR2 from the germline V gene are MNHEY and SMNVEV (reference sequence). CDR3 DNA: TGTGCCAGCACCTATAGTGGGGCAGGGGACTATGGCTACACCTTC. Residues: CASTYSGAGDYGYTF.

This chain joins TRBV9 and TRBJ1-2, with D possibly being TRBD1 (6 bases). The V gene lost 3 bases and the J gene lost 8 bases, with 11 bases spanning the gap. CDR1 and CDR2 (germline): SGDLS, YYNGEE. This CDR3 is built from 12 residues. CDR3 sequence: CASSGQDRGYTF. CDR3 DNA: TGTGCCAGCAGCGGACAGGATCGGGGCTACACCTTC.